This TCR beta chain was retrieved from a study of technical replicates of blood from several donors (dated by TCRdb to 2016 to 2017). Concerning this clone itself: Its antigen specificity is not known. No much larger clonotype is one base removed from it; base qualities were not supplied.

Preparation of the library involved the immunoSEQ multiplex PCR assay. Not all clones reach the TCRdb copy of this immuneACCESS table, which keeps in-frame sequences only. Checked studies attribute under half of the gap to unresolved V genes and leave the rest unexplained. For this sample the table gives tens of thousands of clones, of which just under 97% were detected only once. The leading ten clones occupy more than 0.2% of the sample. Cut back by 5 bases and 7 bases, the V and J ends lie 9 bases apart. The CDR3 runs 12 residues from the cysteine to the phenylalanine. The read is trimmed to its CDR3 DNA, 36 bases read in frame from base 1. The CDR1 and CDR2 encoded by the germline V gene are MNHEY and SVGAGI.

The sequenced material came from T cells isolated from PBMCs. The chain joins TRBV6-5 to TRBJ2-1; the D gene remains uncertain. The receptor's source is a human donor in good health. DNA sequence: TGTGCCAGCAGTAATCTTAGAAATGAGCAGTTCTTC. Its translation reads: CASSNLRNEQFF.